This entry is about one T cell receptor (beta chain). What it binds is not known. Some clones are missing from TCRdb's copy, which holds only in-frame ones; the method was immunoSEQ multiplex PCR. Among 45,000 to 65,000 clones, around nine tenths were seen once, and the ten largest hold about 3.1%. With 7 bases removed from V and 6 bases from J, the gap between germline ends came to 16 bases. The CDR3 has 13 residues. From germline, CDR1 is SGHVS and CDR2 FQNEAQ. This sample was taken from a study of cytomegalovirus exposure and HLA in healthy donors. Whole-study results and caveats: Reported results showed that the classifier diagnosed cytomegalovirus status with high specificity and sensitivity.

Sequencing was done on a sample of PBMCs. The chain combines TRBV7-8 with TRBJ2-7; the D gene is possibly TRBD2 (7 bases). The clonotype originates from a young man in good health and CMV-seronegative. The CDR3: CASKSSGGGEQYF. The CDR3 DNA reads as TGTGCCAGCAAAAGCTCGGGGGGCGGCGAGCAGTACTTC.